The text below deals with one TCR beta chain. Antigen specificity is unknown. Sequencing was at survey level. Assay used: immunoSEQ multiplex PCR; TCRdb lists only in-frame clones, some missing. The sample carries some 45,000 clones, 65% to 90% recorded once. The source of the sample is a study of STAT5B mutations in CD4+ large granular lymphocyte leukemia. For the study at large: Among healthy donors, a particular HLA allele went with more CDR3 'QG' motifs.

Regarding the study as a whole: Patient CD4-sorted repertoires looked more clonal than healthy CD4+ repertoires, even without putative leukemic clones. Compared with healthy controls (2/35), patient top clones favored TRBV06 (8/27).

This CDR3 comprises 16 residues. J was trimmed by 0 bases and V by 6 bases; bases with no gene match: 9. The V gene's germline CDR1 is MNHEY and CDR2 SMNVEV (reference sequence). The sample taken for sequencing was CD4+ T cells from blood buffy coats. The chain employs TRBV27 and TRBJ2-7; 9 bases align to TRBD1. This clonotype was obtained from a human donor in good health. CDR3 nucleotide sequence: TGTGCCAGCAGACCCGGGACAGGGAGTAGCTCCTACGAGCAGTACTTC. Translating it yields CASRPGTGSSSYEQYF.